The 17 T cell receptor beta chains given below trace back to one sample, sequenced in a study of blood T cell repertoires in COVID-19. TCRdb keeps only in-frame clones here, not all; method: immunoSEQ multiplex PCR. The sample includes some 160,000 clones, around 80% of them seen just once. The specimen was PBMCs or T cells enriched from blood (not recorded which). These TCRs come from a woman between 50 and 59 years old who had recovered from COVID-19.

The chain is built from TRBV5-1 and TRBJ2-5; TRBD2 matches at 8 bases. This CDR3 is 14 amino acids long. Germline V lookup: CDR1 SGHRS, CDR2 YFSETQ. Unmatched junction bases numbered 6, after V lost 7 bases and J lost 1 base. The CDR3 nucleotides are TGCGCCAGCGCGGGGGGCCGCCTCCAAGAGACCCAGTACTTC. Amino acids: CASAGGRLQETQYF.

The V call is TRBV3-1 (or the pseudogene TRBV3-2), the J call TRBJ2-5; D remains ambiguous. There are 14 residues in the CDR3. Trimming took 1 base from V and 4 from J, leaving 10 bases between them. Germline V gene data show CDR1 as LGHDT and CDR2 as YNNKEL (reference sequence). CDR3 sequence reads: CASSQVLFPETQYF. The CDR3 DNA is TGTGCCAGCAGCCAAGTATTATTCCCAGAGACCCAGTACTTC.

The gene calls are TRBV3-1 (or the pseudogene TRBV3-2) and TRBJ2-5, with 8 bases fitting TRBD2. Germline trimming cut 0 bases from V and 5 bases from J; bases unmatched to any gene: 8. Germline CDR1 LGHDT, CDR2 YNNKEL (reference sequence). The CDR3 is made up of 16 amino acids. The CDR3 DNA follows: TGTGCCAGCAGCCAAGACGGGACTAGATTATCCGAGACCCAGTACTTC. It encodes CASSQDGTRLSETQYF.

This clone appeared once. This CDR3 reads CASSSRLAGSYEQYF. CDR3 coding DNA: TGTGCCAGCAGCTCCCGACTAGCGGGGTCCTACGAGCAGTACTTC. V and J are TRBV9 and TRBJ2-7; TRBD2 agrees at 11 bases. This CDR3 spans 15 amino acids. V was pared by 4 bases and J by 1 base, with 4 bases of the junction left unmatched. Germline V CDR1 and CDR2: SGDLS, YYNGEE.

The CDR3 sequence is CASSSRGNTEAFF. For the CDR3, the DNA is TGTGCCAGCAGTTCCCGGGGGAACACTGAAGCTTTCTTT. The rearrangement uses TRBV7-3 and TRBJ1-1; D not certain. V lost 6 bases and J lost 1, with 9 bases in between. The CDR3 covers 13 residues. The germline V gene encodes CDR1 SGHTA and CDR2 FQGTGA.

This rearrangement joins TRBV7-2 to TRBJ2-5; the D gene is possibly TRBD1 (5 bases). Trimming removed 5 bases at V and 5 bases at J, with 15 bases between. The CDR3 extends over 14 amino acids. Germline V gene sequence: CDR1 SGHTA, CDR2 FQGNSA. CDR3 DNA sequence: TGTGCCAGCAGCAAACCCGGCAGGGCGGAGACCCAGTACTTC. Protein sequence: CASSKPGRAETQYF.

The gene calls are TRBV14 and TRBJ1-1; the D gene is possibly TRBD1 (6 bases). V shed 5 bases and J shed 2 bases, with 12 bases lying between them. CDR3 size: 14 residues. CDR1 and CDR2 (germline): SGHDN, FVKESK. The CDR3 sequence is CASSVQGANTEAFF. The CDR3, as DNA: TGTGCCAGCAGCGTACAGGGCGCTAACACTGAAGCTTTCTTT.

The rearrangement links TRBV6-5 to TRBJ1-3; TRBD1 aligns across 11 bases. This CDR3 has 15 residues. CDR1 is MNHEY and CDR2 is SVGAGI in the germline V gene. J was trimmed by 5 bases and V by 5 bases; bases with no gene match: 5. The CDR3 DNA reads as TGTGCCAGCAGTCTGGGACAGGGGGGCCGAAACACCATATATTTT. Translating gives CASSLGQGGRNTIYF.

Only one count was recorded for this clone. The chain uses TRBV7-2 and TRBJ2-5; D is possibly TRBD2 (5 bases). V lost 2 bases to trimming and J lost 2 bases, with 9 bases between them. Germline loops: CDR1 SGHTA, CDR2 FQGNSA. The CDR3 loop spans 14 amino acids. CDR3 DNA: TGTGCCAGCAGCTTAACCCGGGAACAAGAGACCCAGTACTTC. This sequence encodes CASSLTREQETQYF.

This clone was detected once. V usage is TRBV9 and J usage is TRBJ1-1, with D possibly TRBD1 on 5 matching bases. Trimming left V 5 bases short and J 7 bases short, with 18 bases between. Germline V CDR1 and CDR2: SGDLS, YYNGEE. This CDR3 is built from 14 residues. The CDR3 sequence is CASSEQQAALEAFF. CDR3 bases: TGTGCCAGCAGTGAGCAACAGGCGGCCCTTGAAGCTTTCTTT.

The rearrangement joins TRBV29-1 to TRBJ2-7; D not resolved. The CDR3 is made up of 12 amino acids. Trimming stripped 3 bases from V and 6 bases from J, with 12 bases between. The germline V gene has CDR1 SQVTM and CDR2 ANQGSEA. DNA for the CDR3: TGCAGCGTTGACCCAGCAGGTGGCGAGCAGTACTTC. Its translation is CSVDPAGGEQYF.

The chain is built from TRBV19 and TRBJ1-2; a possible D gene is TRBD1 (5 bases). The V end was cut by 2 bases, the J end by 8 bases, with 12 bases between. The CDR3 has 13 residues. In germline, CDR1 is LNHDA, CDR2 SQIVND (reference sequence). The CDR3 region has the DNA TGTGCCAGTAGTATAAGCGGGAGGGGAGGCTACACCTTC. Translating it yields CASSISGRGGYTF.

The V gene is TRBV7-8, the J gene TRBJ1-6, with D hard to call. The CDR3 loop spans 14 amino acids. Trimming shortened V by 1 base and J by 9 bases, and 10 bases separated the two germline ends. CDR1 SGHVS and CDR2 FQNEAQ come from the germline V gene. Here the CDR3 DNA reads TGTGCCAGCAGCTTAGACGGTGTCATTTCACCCCTCCACTTT. Protein: CASSLDGVISPLHF.

In this sample, this clone turned up a few times. The V and J genes are TRBV4-2 and TRBJ2-1; 7 bases are shared with TRBD2. This CDR3 spans 13 amino acids. After removal of 4 bases from V and 4 bases from J, the junction contained 1 base not matched to a gene. Germline V lookup: CDR1 LGHNA, CDR2 YNFKEQ. The CDR3 spells CASSREGYNEQFF. The CDR3, as DNA: TGTGCCAGCAGCCGGGAGGGGTACAATGAGCAGTTCTTC.

V gene TRBV4-1 combines with J gene TRBJ1-4; 7 nucleotides align to TRBD1. CDR1 is MGHRA and CDR2 is YSYEKL in the germline V gene. The CDR3 runs to 13 residues. V trimming: 4 bases; J trimming: 8 bases; junction bases outside the gene matches: 4. The CDR3 DNA follows: TGCGCCAGCAGCCGGACAGGCTTAGAAAAACTGTTTTTT. It codes for CASSRTGLEKLFF.

The gene calls are TRBV3-1 (or the pseudogene TRBV3-2) and TRBJ2-1; D might be TRBD2 (6 bases). This CDR3 comprises 15 residues. Germline V gene lookup returns CDR1 LGHDT and CDR2 YNNKEL (reference sequence). Trimming left V 0 bases short and J 7 bases short, with 13 bases between. The CDR3 DNA follows: TGTGCCAGCAGCCAAGACTCACGGGGAGGAAATGAGCAGTTCTTC. This gives the protein CASSQDSRGGNEQFF.

This clone showed up just once. V and J are TRBV28 and TRBJ1-6; no definite D call. Trimming removed 4 bases from V and 7 bases from J, with 5 bases in between. This CDR3 is 12 amino acids long. Germline assignment: CDR1 MDHEN and CDR2 SYDVKM. The CDR3 DNA is TGTGCCAGCAGTTACCAGAATTCACCCCTCCACTTT. As protein: CASSYQNSPLHF.